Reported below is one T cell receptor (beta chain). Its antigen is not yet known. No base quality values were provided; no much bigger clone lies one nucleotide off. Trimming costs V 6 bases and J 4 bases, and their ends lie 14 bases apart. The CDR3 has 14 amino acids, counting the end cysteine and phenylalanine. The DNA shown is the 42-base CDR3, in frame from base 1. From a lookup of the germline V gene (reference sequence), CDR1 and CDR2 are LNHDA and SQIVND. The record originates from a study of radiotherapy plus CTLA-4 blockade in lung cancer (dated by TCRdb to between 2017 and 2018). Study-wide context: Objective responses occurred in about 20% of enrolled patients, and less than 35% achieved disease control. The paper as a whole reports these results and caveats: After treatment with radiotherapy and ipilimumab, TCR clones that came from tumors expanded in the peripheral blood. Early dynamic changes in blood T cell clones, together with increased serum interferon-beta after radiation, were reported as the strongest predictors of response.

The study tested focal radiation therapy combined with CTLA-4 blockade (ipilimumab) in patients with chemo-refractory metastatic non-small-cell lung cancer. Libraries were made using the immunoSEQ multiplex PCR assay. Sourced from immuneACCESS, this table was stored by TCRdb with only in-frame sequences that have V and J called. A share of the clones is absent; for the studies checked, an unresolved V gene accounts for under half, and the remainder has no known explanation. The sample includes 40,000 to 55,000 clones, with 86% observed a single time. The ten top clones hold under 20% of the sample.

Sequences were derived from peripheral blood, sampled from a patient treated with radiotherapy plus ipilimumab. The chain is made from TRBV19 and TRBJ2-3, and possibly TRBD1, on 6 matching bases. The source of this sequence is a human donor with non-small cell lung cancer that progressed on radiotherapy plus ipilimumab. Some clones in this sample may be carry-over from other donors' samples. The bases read TGTGCCAGTAGAAGACAGGCTTACTCAGATACGCAGTATTTT. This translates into CASRRQAYSDTQYF.